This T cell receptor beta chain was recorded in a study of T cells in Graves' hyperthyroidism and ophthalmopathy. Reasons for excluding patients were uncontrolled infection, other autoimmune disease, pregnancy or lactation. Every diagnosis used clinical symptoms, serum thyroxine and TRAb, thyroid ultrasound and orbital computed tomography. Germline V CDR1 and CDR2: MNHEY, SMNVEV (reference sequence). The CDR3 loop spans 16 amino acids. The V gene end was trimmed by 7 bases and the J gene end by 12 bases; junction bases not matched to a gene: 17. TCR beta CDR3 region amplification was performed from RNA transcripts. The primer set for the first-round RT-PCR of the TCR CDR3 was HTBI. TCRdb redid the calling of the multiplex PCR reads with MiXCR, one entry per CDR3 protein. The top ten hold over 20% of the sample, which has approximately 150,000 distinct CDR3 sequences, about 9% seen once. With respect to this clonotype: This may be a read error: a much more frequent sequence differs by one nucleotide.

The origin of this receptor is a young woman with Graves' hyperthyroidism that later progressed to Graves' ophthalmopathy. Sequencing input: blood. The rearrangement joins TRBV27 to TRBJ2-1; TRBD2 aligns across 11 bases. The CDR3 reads CASTSAGTSGIGGQFF. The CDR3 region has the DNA TGTGCCAGCACGTCCGCCGGGACTAGCGGTATAGGTGGGCAGTTCTTC.